Below, one TCR beta chain is given with its context. The data were taken from a study of T-cell reconstitution after alpha-beta-depleted transplantation in children. In germline, CDR1 is SGHRS, CDR2 YFSETQ. This CDR3 contains 14 residues. Trimming took 2 bases from V and 5 from J; bases not matched to a gene: 3. The authors prepared the TCRbeta library with unique molecular identifiers. A single record per CDR3 protein comes from TCRdb applying MiXCR to the PCR reads. The data show some 500,000 distinct CDR3 sequences, around 19% seen once. This sequence was found in a human donor who donated a stem cell graft to a child with acute lymphoblastic leukemia. The rearrangement joins TRBV5-1 to TRBJ1-2; 10 bases fit TRBD1. The input for sequencing was PBMCs from the stem cell graft donor, taken from the stem cell graft. CDR3 sequence reads: CASSFGQGVYGYTF. The CDR3 nucleotides read TGCGCCAGCAGCTTCGGACAGGGGGTTTATGGCTACACCTTC. Combining the CDR3 with reference TRBV5-1 and TRBJ1-2 gives the whole variable domain KAGVTQTPRYLIKTRGQQVTLSCSPISGHRSVSWYQQTPGQGLQFLFEYFSETQRNKGNFPGRFSGRQFSNSRSEMNVSTLELGDSALYLCASSFGQGVYGYTFGSGTRLTVV.